The rows below give T cell receptor beta chains drawn from one sample of a study of technical replicates of blood from a few donors. Method: immunoSEQ multiplex PCR; TCRdb's copy keeps in-frame clones and lacks some. The table lists under 100,000 clones, about 93% of them singletons. Sequencing used T cells isolated from PBMCs. The origin of the receptors is a human donor in good health. The CDR3 runs from the conserved cysteine through the conserved F or W. A D gene is named only where the DNA matches it firmly. Clone size appears in some rows only: once, few, many, or a class for an expanded clone.

once,TRBV27,-,TRBJ2-1,TGTGCCAGCAGTTTAAGCCCCCCGGTTGAGCAGTTCTTC,CASSLSPPVEQFF
-,TRBV7-3,TRBD1,TRBJ1-2,TGTGCCAGCAGCTCGGACAGGGACGCCTATGGCTACACCTTC,CASSSDRDAYGYTF
-,TRBV27,-,TRBJ1-1,TGTGCCAGCTACTGGGCTCAGGGCACTGAAGCTTTCTTT,CASYWAQGTEAFF
once,TRBV18,-,TRBJ2-7,TGTGCCAGCTCAGTCAGCGATGGCTCCTACGAGCAGTACTTC,CASSVSDGSYEQYF
-,TRBV7-9,-,TRBJ2-7,TGTGCCAGCAGCTTAGTGGAGGGTGTCGCCTACGAGCAGTACTTC,CASSLVEGVAYEQYF
-,TRBV4-1,TRBD1,TRBJ2-7,TGCGCCAGCAGCCAAGATCCCGGGACAGGGGACTACGAGCAGTACTTC,CASSQDPGTGDYEQYF
-,TRBV6-6,-,TRBJ1-6,TGTGCCAGCAGTTACTCGAACCTAAATTCACCCCTCCACTTT,CASSYSNLNSPLHF
-,TRBV6-5,-,TRBJ1-5,TGTGCCAGCAGACAGGGCCTGAGCAATCAGCCCCAGCATTTT,CASRQGLSNQPQHF
-,TRBV28,-,TRBJ1-1,TGTGCCAGCAGTCTGATACAGGGAAATGAAGCTTTCTTT,CASSLIQGNEAFF
-,TRBV7-2,-,TRBJ2-7,TGTGCCAGCAGCTTAGCGGCAGGGGTCTACGAGCAGTACTTC,CASSLAAGVYEQYF
-,TRBV21-1,-,TRBJ1-4,TGTGCCAGCAGAAAACGACAGGGTCCCAGGGATGAAAAACTGTTTTTT,CASRKRQGPRDEKLFF
-,TRBV5-1,TRBD1,TRBJ1-1,TGCGCCAGCAGCTTAACCACCGGGACAGTTGAAGCTTTCTTT,CASSLTTGTVEAFF
-,TRBV7-9,TRBD2,TRBJ2-3,TGTGCCAGCAGCTTCGACTTAGCGGGGCGGACAGATACGCAGTATTTT,CASSFDLAGRTDTQYF
-,TRBV12-5,TRBD1,TRBJ1-2,TGTGCTAGTGGTTTGGCCCTCGGACAGGGTCGCTATGGCTACACCTTC,CASGLALGQGRYGYTF
-,TRBV5-1,TRBD1,TRBJ2-7,TGCGCCAGCAGCGGCGGGCCAGGGGGCGAGCAGTACTTC,CASSGGPGGEQYF
-,TRBV7-9,-,TRBJ2-7,TGTGCCAGCAGCTTAGCGGCGGTTGCTTCCTACGAGCAGTACTTC,CASSLAAVASYEQYF
-,TRBV15,-,TRBJ2-1,TGTGCCACCACTACAGGGACCCTCTTCGATGAGCAGTTCTTC,CATTTGTLFDEQFF
-,TRBV5-6,TRBD1,TRBJ1-2,TGTGCCAGCAGCTCACCCGGTTGGACAGGATCTAACTATGGCTACACCTTC,CASSSPGWTGSNYGYTF
-,TRBV5-1,TRBD1,TRBJ1-1,TGCGCCAGCAGCTTGGTTTCAGGGGGCATAACTGAAGCTTTCTTT,CASSLVSGGITEAFF
few,TRBV28,TRBD1,TRBJ1-1,TGTGCCAGCAGTACCCGGGACAGTGAAGCTTTCTTT,CASSTRDSEAFF
-,TRBV27,-,TRBJ2-3,TGTGCCAGCAGTTTACTAAGAGCAGATACGCAGTATTTT,CASSLLRADTQYF
-,TRBV6-5,-,TRBJ1-1,TGTGCCAGCCGCGGACTGACGGTAGGGAACACTGAAGCTTTCTTT,CASRGLTVGNTEAFF
-,TRBV6-5,-,TRBJ2-1,TGTGCCAGCAGTTACGGAGCGGTTCATGACAATGAGCAGTTCTTC,CASSYGAVHDNEQFF
once,TRBV5-1,-,TRBJ2-5,TGCGCCAGCAGATTGGAAGGGGTTAAAAAAGAGACCCAGTACTTC,CASRLEGVKKETQYF
-,TRBV9,-,TRBJ2-7,TGTGCCAGCAGCCCTCGATACGCAGGACTGGCCTACGAGCAGTACTTC,CASSPRYAGLAYEQYF
-,TRBV4-1,TRBD1,TRBJ1-4,TGCGCCAGCAGCCAAATAGTGGACAGGGTGGGTGAAAAACTGTTTTTT,CASSQIVDRVGEKLFF
-,TRBV9,-,TRBJ2-3,TGTGCCAGCAGCGTAGCGGGGTACACAGATACGCAGTATTTT,CASSVAGYTDTQYF
-,TRBV27,TRBD1,TRBJ2-1,TGTGCCAGCCGCTTCACCGGGACAGGGAATGAGCAGTTCTTC,CASRFTGTGNEQFF
once,TRBV5-1,TRBD2,TRBJ2-7,TGCGCCAGCAGCGGTGCTAGCGGGACCGGGTACGAGCAGTACTTC,CASSGASGTGYEQYF
-,TRBV28,TRBD2,TRBJ2-7,TGTGCCAGCAGTATAGGGACTAGCGGGAGTAGCTACGAGCAGTACTTC,CASSIGTSGSSYEQYF
once,TRBV2,TRBD2,TRBJ2-1,TGTGCCAGCAGTTACCGACTAGCGGGTTCGTACAATGAGCAGTTCTTC,CASSYRLAGSYNEQFF
-,TRBV5-1,TRBD2,TRBJ2-2,TGCGCCAGCAGCAACCTTGGACTAGCGGGAGGGCCCGGGGAGCTGTTTTTT,CASSNLGLAGGPGELFF
-,TRBV19,-,TRBJ1-1,TGTGCCAGTAGTATCGGACAGAACACTGAAGCTTTCTTT,CASSIGQNTEAFF
-,TRBV2,-,TRBJ1-2,TGTGCCAGCAGTGTCGCGGGTGGCTACACCTTC,CASSVAGGYTF
-,TRBV19,TRBD1,TRBJ2-5,TGTGCCAGTAGTTCTTCAGGACAGGAGGAATTAGAGACCCAGTACTTC,CASSSSGQEELETQYF
-,TRBV13,-,TRBJ2-2,TGTGCCAGCAGCTTTCGAGTGGACACCGGGGAGCTGTTTTTT,CASSFRVDTGELFF
-,TRBV7-9,TRBD2,TRBJ2-7,TGTGCCAGCAGCCCTCGGGGGGGGCCCGAGCAGTACTTC,CASSPRGGPEQYF
-,TRBV15,TRBD1,TRBJ2-3,TGTGCCACCAGCAGAGACAGGGGGCAACAAGGGACCGCAGATACGCAGTATTTT,CATSRDRGQQGTADTQYF
-,TRBV14,-,TRBJ2-2,TGTGCCAGCAGCCGTGGGACAACCGGGGAGCTGTTTTTT,CASSRGTTGELFF
-,TRBV7-2,TRBD1,TRBJ2-7,TGTGCCAGCAGCTGGGACAGGGGGAGCCCCTACGAGCAGTACTTC,CASSWDRGSPYEQYF
once,TRBV4-1,TRBD1,TRBJ2-7,TGCGCCAGCAGCCTCCTCCAGGGGGTTGGTTCCGAGCAGTACTTC,CASSLLQGVGSEQYF
-,TRBV13,TRBD2,TRBJ2-1,TGTGCCAGCAGCTATTGGGTAGTAGCGGGAGACCCGACGGATGAGCAGTTCTTC,CASSYWVVAGDPTDEQFF
-,TRBV6-1,TRBD1,TRBJ2-7,TGTGCCAGCAGTGAATACGGACAGGGGGGCTACGAGCAGTACTTC,CASSEYGQGGYEQYF
-,TRBV19,TRBD2,TRBJ2-2,TGTGCCAGTAGTATAGACCGCGGGGGGCCAAACGGGGAGCTGTTTTTT,CASSIDRGGPNGELFF
once,TRBV6-5,-,TRBJ2-7,TGTGCCAGACAGGGCTTAAACTACGAGCAGTACTTC,CARQGLNYEQYF
-,TRBV6-4,TRBD1,TRBJ2-2,TGTGCCAGCAGTGAAGGACAGGGCACCGGGGAGCTGTTTTTT,CASSEGQGTGELFF
-,TRBV5-6,-,TRBJ1-5,TGTGCCAGCAGCCGCAGGGCATATAGCAATCAGCCCCAGCATTTT,CASSRRAYSNQPQHF
-,TRBV6-5,TRBD1,TRBJ1-5,TGTGCCAGCAGTGGACAGGGGAGTCAGCCCCAGCATTTT,CASSGQGSQPQHF
-,TRBV6-1,-,TRBJ2-7,TGTGCCAGCAGTGAACAGGGGCAGGGTCAGGGTTACGAGCAGTACTTC,CASSEQGQGQGYEQYF
once,TRBV9,TRBD2,TRBJ2-1,TGTGCCAGCAGCGTGCCGGCCTCGGGCGGGGGGGTTAAGGAGCAGTTCTTC,CASSVPASGGGVKEQFF
-,TRBV6-5,TRBD1,TRBJ1-3,TGTGCCAGCAGTTTACAGGGGGCGAACACCATATATTTT,CASSLQGANTIYF
-,TRBV7-6,-,TRBJ2-1,TGTGCCAGCGCCCAAGATTCGGTCAATGAGCAGTTCTTC,CASAQDSVNEQFF
-,TRBV14,-,TRBJ1-5,TGTGCCAGCAGCCTCCAAAGTCCGGACAATACGGATAGCAATCAGCCCCAGCATTTT,CASSLQSPDNTDSNQPQHF